A single T cell receptor (beta chain) is shown here with its context. Antigen: not known. The CDR3 totals 15 residues. Germline loops: CDR1 ENHRY, CDR2 SYGVKD. V was pared by 5 bases and J by 1 base, with 11 bases between. The data stem from a study of CD8 T cells in ankylosing spondylitis. Study results and caveats: What seemed typical of ankylosing spondylitis blood was a TCR beta motif built from 7 or 8 highly homologous variants. Disease-linked clones were found to be CD8+ and relatively rare in peripheral blood. Reportedly, matched ankylosing spondylitis synovial fluid was significantly enriched for disease-linked clones.

Researchers built TCR beta libraries using quantitative 5'-RACE with molecular barcodes. TCRdb recomputed calls from the 5' RACE reads with MiXCR, one row per CDR3 protein. The data hold 340,000 or so distinct CDR3 sequences, with under 15% observed a single time. The V gene is TRBV10-3, the J gene TRBJ2-2, with D possibly being TRBD2 (5 bases). The clonotype originates from a male donor with ankylosing spondylitis or in good health (not recorded which). Specimen: blood, either unsorted or a sorted T cell fraction (not recorded which). The CDR3 protein is CAISLMEENTGELFF. The DNA for the CDR3 is TGTGCCATCAGTCTTATGGAGGAGAACACCGGGGAGCTGTTTTTT.